The source of this TCR beta chain is a study of early T cells in non-severe SARS-CoV-2 infection (dated by TCRdb to the early 2020s). Study-wide context: Because TCR sequencing relied on bulk RNA taken from unsorted whole blood, pairing of alpha and beta chains was not possible.

This clonotype was recorded many times. Its antigen specificity is not known. Per-nucleotide qualities are absent, and no much larger clonotype sits a single base away. Library preparation used 5' RACE. Sequencing took place on a NextSeq 500. Unique molecular identifiers were attached to individual cDNA molecules in the TCR library protocol so that sequencing error and PCR bias could be corrected. TCR alpha and beta chains were both sequenced, and the abundances of alpha and beta sequences in each sample were closely correlated with each other. Processing in the source paper ran as follows. Decombinator V4 was used to annotate the V gene, J gene and CDR3 of the TCR sequences. Expanded TCRs were defined as changing significantly between any two time points under a Poisson model with p below 0.0001. TCR abundances were normalised to the total number of TCRs sequenced per sample and were expressed as counts per million. VDJdb, accessed 1 November 2021, was searched for CMV, EBV and SARS-CoV-2 annotated TCRs, excluding TCRs annotated for multiple antigens. The public reads were run again by TCRdb, first through fastp at Q25 and then through MiXCR, and only productive beta chains were kept. Each CDR3 protein gets just one entry, which takes the most common genes and DNA from the rows behind it. The V and J calls and clone size come from TCRdb's table, not from the authors' own analysis. The sample contains over 35,000 distinct CDR3 sequences, 4.5% to 5.5% of them found a single time. Jointly, the top ten make up 16% of the sample.

Broad study findings and their caveats: Matching against VDJdb was skewed toward anti-spike CD8 responses, likely underestimated virus-specific expansions, and missed private and CD4 specificities.

A case-control design nested within a healthcare worker cohort in London, UK, was used, with weekly nasopharyngeal swab PCR tests and blood sampling performed. Healthcare workers were recruited between 23 and 31 March 2020, during the week of the UK lockdown, and were followed weekly for up to about 16 weeks. The sequenced sample consisted of whole blood. The receptor's source is an adult who was a healthcare worker with PCR-confirmed SARS-CoV-2 infection or an uninfected control (not recorded which).

The DNA reads TGTGCCAGCAGTCTTGACAGGGGTGGCTCCACTGAAGCTTTCTTT. Translation gives CASSLDRGGSTEAFF. The rearranged chain carries TRBV11-2 and TRBJ1-1; TRBD1 lines up with 8 middle nucleotides. From the germline V gene, CDR1 is SGHAT and CDR2 is FQNNGV. CDR3 length: 15 amino acids, cysteine to phenylalanine. Just CDR3 DNA is preserved here, 45 bases in frame from base 1. Trimming removed 6 bases from V and 4 bases from J; the gene matches leave 10 bases unexplained.